These 25 T cell receptor beta chains were sequenced from one sample in a study of cytomegalovirus exposure and HLA in healthy donors. The study ran its PCR with 60 Vbeta and 13 Jbeta primers. The assay was immunoSEQ multiplex PCR, and TCRdb's table has in-frame clones only and misses some. The data show fewer than 150,000 clones, with around 80% seen just once and about 4.4% held by the top ten. The source material was PBMCs. The origin of the receptors is a man between 25 and 39 years old in good health.

This chain joins TRBV18 and TRBJ2-7; D might be TRBD2 (6 bases). This CDR3 comprises 14 residues. CDR1 is KGHSH and CDR2 is LQKENI in the germline V gene. V lost 0 bases and J lost 5, with 11 bases in between. CDR3: CASSPPATRNEQYF. The CDR3 DNA reads TGTGCCAGCTCACCACCGGCGACTAGGAACGAGCAGTACTTC. The full variable domain, its missing parts supplied by reference TRBV18 and TRBJ2-7, is NAGVMQNPRHLVRRRGQEARLRCSPMKGHSHVYWYRQLPEEGLKFMVYLQKENIIDESGMPKERFSAEFPKEGPSILRIQQVVRGDSAAYFCASSPPATRNEQYFGPGTRLTVT.

A few counts support this clone. This chain links TRBV6-4 with TRBJ2-3, with TRBD2 identical over 8 bases. The CDR3 runs 15 residues. The germline gives CDR1 MRHNA, CDR2 SNTAGT. V was pared by 6 bases and J by 2 bases, with 7 bases of the junction left unmatched. For the CDR3, the DNA is TGTGCCAGCAGCGATACTAGCGGCGCCACAGATACGCAGTATTTT. Amino acid sequence: CASSDTSGATDTQYF.

The chain recombines TRBV30 with TRBJ1-5, with TRBD1 identical over 9 bases. Germline CDR1 GTSNPN, CDR2 SVGIG (reference sequence). This CDR3 spans 14 amino acids. Trimming cost V 1 base and J 9 bases; bases outside gene matches: 7. CDR3 DNA: TGTGCCTGGAGTGCACAGGGGGCTTTAGGGCCCCAGCATTTT. Translation gives CAWSAQGALGPQHF.

This clone was seen a handful of times. V usage is TRBV27 and J usage is TRBJ1-2, with TRBD1 matching over 9 bases. The CDR3 has 14 residues. With V trimmed by 6 bases and J by 4 bases, 6 bases remained unmatched. CDR1 and CDR2 from the germline V gene are MNHEY and SMNVEV (reference sequence). The CDR3 reads CASRPGQGSYGYTF. In DNA, the CDR3 is TGTGCCAGCAGGCCGGGACAGGGAAGCTATGGCTACACCTTC.

The V and J genes are TRBV18 and TRBJ1-4, with TRBD1 matching over 7 bases. The junction had 1 base not matched to a gene; V was cut back by 3 bases and J by 6 bases. Germline V CDR1 and CDR2: KGHSH, LQKENI. The CDR3 has 13 residues. CDR3 in DNA: TGTGCCAGCTCACCCCAGGGGGATGAAAAACTGTTTTTT. This sequence encodes CASSPQGDEKLFF.

The genes are TRBV19 and TRBJ1-1; D gene uncertain. The germline V gene has CDR1 LNHDA and CDR2 SQIVND (reference sequence). CDR3 length equals 13 residues. The V and J ends lost 3 bases and 0 bases respectively, with 5 bases between them. The CDR3 sequence: CASSIQVNTEAFF. In DNA, the CDR3 is TGTGCCAGTAGTATCCAGGTGAACACTGAAGCTTTCTTT.

This chain connects TRBV7-2 to TRBJ1-2; 7 nucleotides agree with TRBD1. J was trimmed by 4 bases and V by 5 bases; bases with no gene match: 10. Germline-derived CDR1 and CDR2 are SGHTA and FQGNSA. The CDR3 runs 15 residues. CDR3 coding DNA: TGTGCCAGCAGCCTAGGTGGAGGGGGCGCCTATGGCTACACCTTC. It yields the protein CASSLGGGGAYGYTF.

This sequence joins TRBV19 and TRBJ2-2; 11 bases align to TRBD1. The CDR3 covers 17 residues. Per the germline V gene, CDR1 is LNHDA and CDR2 is SQIVND (reference sequence). After removal of 4 bases from V and 4 bases from J, the junction contained 8 bases not matched to a gene. The CDR3 reads CASSRLSGTGGTGELFF. DNA for the CDR3: TGTGCCAGTAGTAGGTTATCCGGGACAGGGGGCACCGGGGAGCTGTTTTTT. Using reference TRBV19 and TRBJ2-2 for the parts outside the CDR3, the full variable domain is DGGITQSPKYLFRKEGQNVTLSCEQNLNHDAMYWYRQDPGQGLRLIYYSQIVNDFQKGDIAEGYSVSREKKESFPLTVTSAQKNPTAFYLCASSRLSGTGGTGELFFGEGSRLTVL.

V is TRBV4-1 and J is TRBJ2-1; 7 nucleotides line up with TRBD1. This CDR3 is built from 16 residues. The V gene's germline CDR1 is MGHRA and CDR2 YSYEKL. V lost 3 bases to trimming and J lost 3 bases; unmatched junction nucleotides: 8. Written as DNA, the CDR3 is TGCGCCAGCAGCCACCTAGACAGGGAGTTCTACAATGAGCAGTTCTTC. Its translation is CASSHLDREFYNEQFF.

This clone was observed a handful of times. This chain joins TRBV25-1 and TRBJ1-1; D is ambiguous. CDR3 length equals 14 residues. Germline V gene data show CDR1 as MGHDK and CDR2 as SYGVNS. V dropped 8 bases and J dropped 0 bases, with 13 bases sitting between them. CDR3 residues: CASLPAGMNTEAFF. DNA for the CDR3: TGTGCCAGCCTCCCAGCGGGAATGAACACTGAAGCTTTCTTT.

The rearrangement joins TRBV2 to TRBJ2-4; D gene ambiguous. The ends were cut back, 8 bases at V and 7 bases at J, with 6 bases in the middle. The CDR3 extends over 10 amino acids. Looked up from germline, CDR1 is SNHLY and CDR2 is FYNNEI. The CDR3 bases are TGTGCCAGCGCCCGGAACATTCAGTACTTC. It specifies CASARNIQYF. The variable domain in full, completed from reference TRBV2 and TRBJ2-4, reads EPEVTQTPSHQVTQMGQEVILRCVPISNHLYFYWYRQILGQKVEFLVSFYNNEISEKSEIFDDQFSVERPDGSNFTLKIRSTKLEDSAMYFCASARNIQYFGAGTRLSVL.

The chain couples TRBV6-1 to TRBJ2-7; 9 bases are shared with TRBD1. The germline CDR1 and CDR2 sequences are MNHNS and SASEGT. J gave up 2 bases and V 5 bases, and 4 bases lay outside the gene matches. CDR3 size: 14 residues. The CDR3 region is CASSLRQGAYEQYF. In DNA, the CDR3 is TGTGCCAGCAGTCTTCGACAGGGGGCCTACGAGCAGTACTTC.

Points on this clone: A junction boundary mismatches the germline segment, possibly from a read error. J is TRBJ1-2 and V is TRBV7-9; unclear D gene. The CDR3 totals 12 residues. Germline V CDR1 and CDR2: SEHNR, FQNEAQ (reference sequence). As DNA, the CDR3 is TGTGCCAGCAGCTTAATGGCCGAGACCGGCGGCTTC. Protein product: CASSLMAETGGF.

CDR3 sequence (DNA): TGTGCCAGCAGGGAGGCGTCAGCTTTCTTT. Its protein is CASREASAFF. The chain recombines TRBV6-1 with TRBJ1-1; D is unresolved. V lost 6 bases, J lost 10 bases, and 9 bases lay in between. Germline V gene data show CDR1 as MNHNS and CDR2 as SASEGT. The CDR3 is 10 residues long.

The chain is built from TRBV9 and TRBJ1-6; D is unresolved. The length of the CDR3 is 13 residues. The germline gives CDR1 SGDLS, CDR2 YYNGEE. Trimming cost V 3 bases and J 10 bases, with 11 bases left between them. This chain's CDR3 is CASSAGKNSPLHF. The CDR3 nucleotides are TGTGCCAGCAGCGCCGGTAAGAACTCACCCCTCCACTTT. Filled out from reference TRBV9 and TRBJ1-6, the complete variable domain reads DSGVTQTPKHLITATGQRVTLRCSPRSGDLSVYWYQQSLDQGLQFLIQYYNGEERAKGNILERFSAQQFPDLHSELNLSSLELGDSALYFCASSAGKNSPLHFGNGTRLTVT.

The chain recombines TRBV5-1 with TRBJ2-7, with a possible D match to TRBD2 (5 bases). The germline V gene has CDR1 SGHRS and CDR2 YFSETQ. Trimming left V 4 bases short and J 3 bases short, with 11 bases between. This CDR3 is built from 13 residues. The CDR3 sequence: CASSPQGGYEQYF. CDR3 in DNA: TGCGCCAGCAGCCCACAAGGAGGCTACGAGCAGTACTTC.

This clone has just one count. The gene calls are TRBV10-3 and TRBJ2-4; tentative D call: TRBD2 (5 bases). Germline CDR1 and CDR2: ENHRY and SYGVKD. The CDR3 is 16 residues long. Trimming cost V 2 bases and J 2 bases, with 13 bases left between them. This CDR3 is CAISEPSEGPKNIQYF. For the CDR3, the DNA is TGTGCCATCAGTGAGCCGAGTGAGGGTCCCAAAAACATTCAGTACTTC.

This chain links TRBV9 with TRBJ2-5; 8 positions agree with TRBD2. The CDR3 totals 15 residues. Germline CDR1 and CDR2: SGDLS and YYNGEE. J lost 1 base, V lost 3 bases, and 5 bases had no gene match. CDR3 protein: CASSASGWGQETQYF. The CDR3 DNA is TGTGCCAGCAGCGCTAGCGGGTGGGGCCAAGAGACCCAGTACTTC.

The chain uses TRBV19 and TRBJ2-2; 14 positions agree with TRBD2. The CDR3 contains 17 residues. With V trimmed by 4 bases and J by 5 bases, 6 bases remained unmatched. Germline-derived CDR1 and CDR2 are LNHDA and SQIVND (reference sequence). The CDR3 spells CASSTPGLAGETGELFF. In DNA form, the CDR3 reads TGTGCCAGTAGTACACCGGGACTAGCGGGAGAAACCGGGGAGCTGTTTTTT.

This rearrangement joins TRBV11-3 to TRBJ1-2; the D gene is possibly TRBD1 (6 bases). The length of the CDR3 is 17 residues. Trimming stripped 1 base from V and 1 base from J, with 16 bases between. Germline lookup yields CDR1 SGHNT and CDR2 YENEEA. CDR3 amino acids: CASSLGYGQHLNYGYTF. As DNA, the CDR3 is TGTGCCAGCAGCTTAGGATATGGACAGCACCTTAACTATGGCTACACCTTC.

This chain uses TRBV6-6 with TRBJ1-1, with D possibly being TRBD1 (6 bases). CDR1 and CDR2 from the germline V gene are MNHNY and SVGAGI (reference sequence). Trimming removed 5 bases at V and 2 bases at J, with 12 bases between. This CDR3 is 14 amino acids long. The CDR3 here is CASSPDRRNTEAFF. The CDR3 bases are TGTGCCAGCAGTCCTGACAGGCGAAACACTGAAGCTTTCTTT.

The chain couples TRBV28 to TRBJ1-2, with D unresolved. Per the germline V gene, CDR1 is MDHEN and CDR2 is SYDVKM. The CDR3 totals 14 residues. The ends were cut back, 3 bases at V and 4 bases at J, with 12 bases in the middle. In nucleotides, the CDR3 is TGTGCCAGCAGTTTGGGGAATGGAGGCTATGGCTACACCTTC. It codes for CASSLGNGGYGYTF.

The chain recombines TRBV19 with TRBJ2-2; 8 nucleotides match TRBD2. The germline V gene has CDR1 LNHDA and CDR2 SQIVND (reference sequence). V trimming: 3 bases; J trimming: 6 bases; junction bases outside the gene matches: 6. The CDR3 has 15 amino acids. The CDR3 DNA reads TGTGCCAGTAGTATGGGGAACGGGGGGGCCGGGGAGCTGTTTTTT. As protein: CASSMGNGGAGELFF.

The rearrangement uses TRBV29-1 and TRBJ2-2; weak D call: TRBD1 (5 bases). Trimming removed 3 bases from V and 4 bases from J, with 12 bases in between. Germline V gives CDR1 SQVTM, CDR2 ANQGSEA. The CDR3 loop spans 14 amino acids. The CDR3 DNA is TGCAGCGTTGAGGGCCAGGGCCGCACCGGGGAGCTGTTTTTT. It is translated as CSVEGQGRTGELFF.

This rearrangement joins TRBV29-1 to TRBJ2-7; 7 nucleotides align to TRBD1. Trimming at V came to 7 bases and at J to 5 bases, leaving 14 bases not matched to a gene. Germline CDR1 is SQVTM and CDR2 is ANQGSEA. CDR3 length: 14 amino acids. This chain's CDR3 is CSASTGTVKNEQYF. The CDR3 bases are TGCAGCGCTTCCACTGGGACAGTCAAGAACGAGCAGTACTTC.